This T cell receptor beta chain is from a study of blood T cell repertoires in COVID-19. Across the whole study: Material from acute and convalescent COVID-19 was sourced from the United States, Italy and Spain. T cells, B-cell-depleted T cells, or PBMCs supplied cDNA or gDNA.

As processed by the authors: Reference gene primer amplification gave nucleated cell count estimates. The repertoire was sequenced with immunoSEQ multiplex PCR; TCRdb's copy has only in-frame clones and lacks some. That table gives V, J and clone size, and the DNA gave D and trimming. The profile shows 150,000 to 200,000 clones, around 85% of them singletons. CDR3 size: 15 residues. V lost 8 bases to trimming and J lost 3 bases, with 18 bases between them. Per germline, CDR1 SNHLY and CDR2 FYNNEI. The sequencing input was peripheral blood. The clonotype comes from a man aged 60 to 69 with acute or convalescent COVID-19. The rearrangement joins TRBV2 to TRBJ2-3; TRBD1 might be the D (6 bases). The CDR3 DNA reads TGTGCCAGCGGACCTCAGGGGTTAGTTACAGATACGCAGTATTTT. It is translated as CASGPQGLVTDTQYF.